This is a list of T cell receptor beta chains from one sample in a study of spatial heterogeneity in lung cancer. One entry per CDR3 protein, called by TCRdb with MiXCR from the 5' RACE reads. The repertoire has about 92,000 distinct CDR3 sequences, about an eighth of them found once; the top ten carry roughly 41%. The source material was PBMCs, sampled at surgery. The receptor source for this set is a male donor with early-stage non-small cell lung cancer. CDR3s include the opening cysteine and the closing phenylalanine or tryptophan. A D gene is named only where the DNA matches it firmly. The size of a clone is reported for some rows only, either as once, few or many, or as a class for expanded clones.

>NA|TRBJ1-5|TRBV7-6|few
TGTGCCAGCAGCTTGGGGACACGGGATCAGCCCCAGCATTTT
CASSLGTRDQPQHF
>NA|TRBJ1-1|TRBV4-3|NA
TGCGCCAGCAGCCAAGACGGCAGTCTTTCTGAAGCTTTCTTT
CASSQDGSLSEAFF
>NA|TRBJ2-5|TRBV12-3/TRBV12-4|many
TGTGCCAGCAGTAGCGCAAAAGAGACCCAGTACTTC
CASSSAKETQYF
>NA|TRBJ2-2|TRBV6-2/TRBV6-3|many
TGTGCCAGCAGTGCCGTTGGGCGGAACACCGGGGAGCTGTTTTTT
CASSAVGRNTGELFF
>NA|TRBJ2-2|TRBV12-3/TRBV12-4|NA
TGTGCCAGCAGTTTCGCGTGGGCCGGGGAGCTGTTTTTT
CASSFAWAGELFF
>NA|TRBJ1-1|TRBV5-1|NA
TGCGCCAGCAGGCTTGGGGGCGTCAGCACTGAAGCTTTCTTT
CASRLGGVSTEAFF
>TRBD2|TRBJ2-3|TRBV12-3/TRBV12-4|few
TGTGCCAGCAGCCGCAGCGGGATAAGCACAGATACGCAGTATTTT
CASSRSGISTDTQYF
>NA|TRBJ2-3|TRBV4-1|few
TGCGCCAGCAGCCTTACATGGCCGGCGAGCACAGATACGCAGTATTTT
CASSLTWPASTDTQYF
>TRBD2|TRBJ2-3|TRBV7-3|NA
TGTGCCAGCAGCTTAATGGCTAGCGGGACTAGCACAGATACGCAGTATTTT
CASSLMASGTSTDTQYF
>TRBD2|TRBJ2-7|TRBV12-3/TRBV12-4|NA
TGTGCCAGCAGTTCCACCGGGACTAGCGTCTACGAGCAGTACTTC
CASSSTGTSVYEQYF
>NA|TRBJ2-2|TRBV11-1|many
TGTGCCAGCAGCGGAGGGTTGCCCGGGGAGCTGTTTTTT
CASSGGLPGELFF
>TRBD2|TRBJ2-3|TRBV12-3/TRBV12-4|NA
TGTGCCAGCAGTTTAGCGGGGGAGGGCCCAGATACGCAGTATTTT
CASSLAGEGPDTQYF
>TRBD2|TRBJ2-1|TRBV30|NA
TGTGCCTGGAGTAAAATAGCGGGAGTACTTGAGCGGTTCTTC
CAWSKIAGVLERFF